Listed below are T cell receptor beta chains from one sample, sequenced in a study of Ad26.COV2.S vaccination and SARS-CoV-2 variants. The protocol was immunoSEQ multiplex PCR, while the TCRdb copy is restricted to in-frame clones and leaves out a portion. The data contain a few hundred thousand clones, about 92% of them singletons. This material consisted of peripheral blood, taken in a trial of Ad26.COV2.S vaccine versus placebo. The origin of the receptors is a person aged 18-60 years who received the Ad26.COV2.S COVID-19 vaccine or a placebo. Each CDR3 is given without its conserved first and last residue. D genes are given only for firm matches.

TRBV11-2	TRBD1	TRBJ2-2	ASSAPGQGAHGELF
TRBV7-6	.	TRBJ2-1	ASSFQLPSDNEQF
TRBV6-5	.	TRBJ1-1	ASCMGPILNTEAF
TRBV7-9	.	TRBJ1-4	ASGGSGSEKLF
TRBV18	TRBD1	TRBJ1-2	ASSLGQGDYGYT
TRBV9	.	TRBJ2-2	ASKPQKGVAGELF
TRBV11-2	.	TRBJ1-2	ASSPDGYKPGYT
TRBV7-9	.	TRBJ1-6	ASSLVDSPLH
TRBV5-1	.	TRBJ2-5	ASSLGGNPQETQY
TRBV4-1	.	TRBJ1-1	ASSQDWGLNTEAF
TRBV19	.	TRBJ1-2	ASSIVSGNYGYT
TRBV5-1	TRBD2	TRBJ2-5	ASSPGLQETQY
TRBV5-6	TRBD1	TRBJ1-5	ASRNRQGNQPQH
TRBV2	.	TRBJ2-6	ASSLDNSGANVLT
TRBV6-6	.	TRBJ1-4	ASSYSASKDEKLF
TRBV15	.	TRBJ2-2	ATSRGGTEINTNTGELF
TRBV12-5	TRBD1	TRBJ2-1	ASGLPPGQGRGWNEQF
TRBV7-2	TRBD1	TRBJ2-7	ASSLVGLWNRGPYEQY
TRBV19	.	TRBJ2-7	ASTPGGETEQY
TRBV12-2	.	TRBJ2-7	ASRLAPTETYEQY
TRBV7-2	TRBD1	TRBJ2-1	ASSLRGGGNEQF
TRBV28	TRBD1	TRBJ1-2	ASIGPGQTLNGYT
TRBV2	.	TRBJ1-2	ASSEQNYGYT
TRBV11-2	.	TRBJ2-3	ASSLRDGFTDTQY
TRBV3-1/TRBV3-2	TRBD2	TRBJ2-5	ASMNRGGLKETQY
TRBV24-1	.	TRBJ2-2	ATSDSTSTGELF
TRBV12-3/TRBV12-4	TRBD1	TRBJ1-5	ASSFRGLQPQH
TRBV7-6	.	TRBJ2-3	ASSLRPGGTKDTQY
TRBV10-1	.	TRBJ1-2	ASSKDTRGLYGYT
TRBV9	.	TRBJ2-5	ASSVGSFGETQY
TRBV12-3/TRBV12-4	.	TRBJ1-2	ASSSRRGYGYT
TRBV6-4	.	TRBJ1-6	ASSDSSRGGRPLH
TRBV4-1	TRBD2	TRBJ2-5	ASSQVGGGKETQY
TRBV30	.	TRBJ2-1	AWKAGSSYNEQF
TRBV6-5	.	TRBJ2-1	ASSYPGERQF
TRBV18	TRBD1	TRBJ2-7	ASSPDRGNYEQY
TRBV7-9	.	TRBJ1-2	ASSLIFLEGYGYT
TRBV6-1	.	TRBJ1-5	ASSEVMGAVEPQH
TRBV30	.	TRBJ2-3	AWQDQGVRSQY